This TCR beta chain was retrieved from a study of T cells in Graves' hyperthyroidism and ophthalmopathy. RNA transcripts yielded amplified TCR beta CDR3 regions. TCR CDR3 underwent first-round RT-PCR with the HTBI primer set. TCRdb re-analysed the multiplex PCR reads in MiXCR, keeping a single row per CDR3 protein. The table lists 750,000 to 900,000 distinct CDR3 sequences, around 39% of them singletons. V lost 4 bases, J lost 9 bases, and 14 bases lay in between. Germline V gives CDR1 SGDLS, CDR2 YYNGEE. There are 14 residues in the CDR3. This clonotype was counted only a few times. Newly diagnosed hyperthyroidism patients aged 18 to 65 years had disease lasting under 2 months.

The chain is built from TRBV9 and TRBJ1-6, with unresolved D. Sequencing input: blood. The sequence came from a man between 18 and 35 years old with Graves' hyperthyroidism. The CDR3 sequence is CASSPRVGFSPLHF. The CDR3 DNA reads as TGTGCCAGCAGCCCCCGGGTGGGGTTTTCACCCCTCCACTTT.